The next 10 T cell receptor beta chains were all read from a single sample in a study of early T cells in non-severe SARS-CoV-2 infection. TCRdb reanalysed the 5' RACE reads using MiXCR and keeps one entry per CDR3 protein. The sample carries fewer than 60,000 distinct CDR3 sequences, roughly 12% recorded once. The source material was whole blood. The receptors here all came from an adult who was a healthcare worker with PCR-confirmed SARS-CoV-2 infection or an uninfected control (not recorded which).

This clonotype turned up a few times. This chain uses TRBV7-2 with TRBJ2-2; D may correspond to TRBD1 or TRBD2 (5 bases each). Germline CDR1 and CDR2: SGHTA and FQGNSA. V lost 5 bases and J lost 9, with 19 bases in between. The CDR3 is 15 residues long. The CDR3 sequence is CASSPRGPTGRELFF. CDR3 coding DNA: TGTGCCAGCAGCCCTAGGGGACCTACCGGCAGGGAGCTGTTTTTT.

The chain couples TRBV19 to TRBJ1-2, with 7 nucleotides matching TRBD1. This CDR3 is 14 amino acids long. Trimming removed 3 bases from V and 8 bases from J; junction bases left unmatched: 9. The germline V gene encodes CDR1 LNHDA and CDR2 SQIVND (reference sequence). The CDR3 nucleotides are TGTGCCAGTAGTATTTACGGACAGGAAAGGGGCTACACCTTC. This codes for CASSIYGQERGYTF.

This clonotype was detected once. One base away lies a much larger clone, so this may be a sequencing read error. This sequence joins TRBV5-5 and TRBJ2-7, with D possibly matching TRBD1 (6 bases). This CDR3 contains 17 residues. Germline values: CDR1 SGHKS, CDR2 YYEKEE (reference sequence). CDR3 coding DNA: TGTGTCAGCAGCCATCAGGGGTCCTCGGTCGAGACCTACGAGCAGTACTTC. Its protein product is CVSSHQGSSVETYEQYF.

This clonotype was found many times. The chain employs TRBV7-3 and TRBJ2-7; 7 bases agree with TRBD2. Germline values: CDR1 SGHTA, CDR2 FQGTGA. This CDR3 comprises 13 residues. V dropped 5 bases and J dropped 2; count of bases not matched to a gene: 3. In DNA form, the CDR3 reads TGTGCCAGCAGCCCGGGAGGACCCTACGAGCAGTACTTC. Its translation: CASSPGGPYEQYF.

This clonotype was seen a handful of times. This chain joins TRBV18 and TRBJ2-7, with 8 nucleotides matching TRBD1. J gave up 5 bases and V 0 bases, and 3 bases lay outside the gene matches. Germline V CDR1 and CDR2: KGHSH, LQKENI. The CDR3 sequence is 14 residues long. This CDR3 is CASSPPSGGNEQYF. CDR3 DNA: TGTGCCAGCTCACCACCGTCAGGGGGCAACGAGCAGTACTTC.

The rearrangement uses TRBV6-6 and TRBJ2-5, with TRBD2 identical over 16 bases. CDR3 length equals 17 residues. Germline V lookup: CDR1 MNHNY, CDR2 SVGAGI (reference sequence). Germline trimming cut 6 bases from V and 5 bases from J; bases unmatched to any gene: 9. As DNA, the CDR3 is TGTGCCAGCAGCCTAGGGACTAGCGGGAGGGCCTTGGAGACCCAGTACTTC. Translated, it gives CASSLGTSGRALETQYF.

This clonotype was detected only a few times. The chain couples TRBV7-8 to TRBJ1-5; TRBD1 matches at 7 bases. This CDR3 has 16 amino acids. V shed 2 bases, J shed 6 bases, and the junction held 10 bases outside the gene matches. Germline CDR1 and CDR2: SGHVS and FQNEAQ. The CDR3 coding sequence is TGTGCCAGCAGCTTACAAGCTTTCGACAGGGCTCAGCCCCAGCATTTT. Its translation is CASSLQAFDRAQPQHF.

This clonotype was observed at least ten times. The J gene is TRBJ1-5, the V gene TRBV27; 9 nucleotides align to TRBD1. This CDR3 is built from 17 residues. V dropped 2 bases and J dropped 5; count of bases not matched to a gene: 10. CDR1 is MNHEY and CDR2 is SMNVEV in the germline V gene (reference sequence). CDR3 nucleotide sequence: TGTGCCAGCAGTTTAACCGGACAGGGGCCCACAGATCAGCCCCAGCATTTT. Amino acids: CASSLTGQGPTDQPQHF.

This sequence joins TRBV20-1 and TRBJ2-1; D gene ambiguous. CDR1 is DFQATT, CDR2 SNEGSKA, per germline (reference sequence). The CDR3 contains 15 residues. Trimming removed 0 bases from V and 6 bases from J, with 15 bases in between. The CDR3 here is CSARDLKRTRNEQFF. The DNA of the CDR3 is TGCAGTGCTAGAGATCTGAAACGGACCCGCAATGAGCAGTTCTTC.

This clonotype showed up many times. The V call is TRBV12-3 or TRBV12-4, the J call TRBJ2-1; 10 bases map to TRBD2. V lost 7 bases, J lost 8 bases, and 5 bases stayed unmatched. The CDR3 sequence is 13 residues long. The DNA for the CDR3 is TGTGCCAGCAAAGCGGGAGGGGTCGATGAGCAGTTCTTC. Protein sequence: CASKAGGVDEQFF.